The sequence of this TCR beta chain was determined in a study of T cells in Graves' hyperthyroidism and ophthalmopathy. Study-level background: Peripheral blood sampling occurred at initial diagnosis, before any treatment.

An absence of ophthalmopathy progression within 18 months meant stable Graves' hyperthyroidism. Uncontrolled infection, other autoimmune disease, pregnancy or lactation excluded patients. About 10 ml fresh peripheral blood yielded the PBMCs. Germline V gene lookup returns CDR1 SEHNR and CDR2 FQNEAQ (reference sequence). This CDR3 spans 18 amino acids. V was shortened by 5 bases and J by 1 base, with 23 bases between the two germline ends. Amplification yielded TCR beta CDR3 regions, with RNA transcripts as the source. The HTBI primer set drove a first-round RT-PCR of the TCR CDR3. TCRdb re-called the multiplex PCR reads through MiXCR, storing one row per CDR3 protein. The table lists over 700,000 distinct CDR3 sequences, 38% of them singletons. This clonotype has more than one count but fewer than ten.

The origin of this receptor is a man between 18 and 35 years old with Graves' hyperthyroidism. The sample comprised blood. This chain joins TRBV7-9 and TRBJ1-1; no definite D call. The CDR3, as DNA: TGTGCCAGCAGCACACCGCCGACCCTTTTCGGTCAGAACACTGAAGCTTTCTTT. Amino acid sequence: CASSTPPTLFGQNTEAFF.